This is a list of T cell receptor beta chains from one sample in a study of technical replicates of blood from a handful of donors. The data were produced by immunoSEQ multiplex PCR, yet TCRdb's version contains in-frame clones alone and is incomplete. This sample has about 85,000 clones, with less than 95% found just once. The sequenced sample consisted of T cells isolated from PBMCs. These receptors originate from a human donor in good health. Each CDR3 is given with its conserved first and last residue. The order of the fields is V gene, clone size, J gene, D gene, CDR3 protein, CDR3 DNA. A D gene is named only where the DNA matches it firmly. Clone size appears in some rows only: once, few, many, or a class for an expanded clone.

TRBV27	NA	TRBJ2-5	NA	CASSSYLTPGETQYF	TGTGCCAGCAGTTCCTACCTAACCCCAGGAGAGACCCAGTACTTC
TRBV6-5	NA	TRBJ2-7	NA	CASSRARESPYEQYF	TGTGCCAGCAGCCGGGCCCGGGAGTCCCCCTACGAGCAGTACTTC
TRBV6-4	NA	TRBJ2-2	TRBD2	CASSDLLAGGTGELFF	TGTGCCAGCAGTGATTTACTAGCGGGGGGCACCGGGGAGCTGTTTTTT
TRBV9	NA	TRBJ1-1	NA	CASSAGGIGNSEAFF	TGTGCCAGCAGCGCGGGAGGGATTGGTAACTCTGAAGCTTTCTTT
TRBV11-3	once	TRBJ2-7	NA	CASSFGGDSSYEQYF	TGTGCCAGCAGCTTCGGTGGAGACAGCTCCTACGAGCAGTACTTC
TRBV7-9	once	TRBJ1-2	NA	CASSLGQDYGYTF	TGTGCCAGCAGCTTAGGACAGGACTATGGCTACACCTTC
TRBV7-9	NA	TRBJ2-7	TRBD2	CASSPTFGTSVGEQYF	TGTGCCAGCAGCCCGACCTTTGGGACTAGCGTGGGCGAGCAGTACTTC
TRBV27	NA	TRBJ2-5	TRBD1	CASRDREGRLGETQYF	TGTGCCAGCAGGGACAGGGAAGGCCGCCTAGGCGAGACCCAGTACTTC
TRBV7-8	NA	TRBJ2-7	NA	CASSLRLSGEQYF	TGTGCCAGCAGCTTAAGGTTGAGCGGTGAGCAGTACTTC
TRBV7-3	once	TRBJ1-1	NA	CASSQGTNTEAFF	TGTGCCAGCAGCCAGGGGACGAACACTGAAGCTTTCTTT
TRBV28	NA	TRBJ2-1	TRBD1	CASTSTGTGGNEQFF	TGTGCCAGCACATCCACCGGGACAGGGGGGAATGAGCAGTTCTTC
TRBV7-2	once	TRBJ1-2	TRBD1	CASSSIAGTGRYGYTF	TGTGCCAGCAGCTCCATCGCCGGGACAGGGCGCTATGGCTACACCTTC
TRBV13	NA	TRBJ1-2	TRBD1	CASSLETTGLNYGYTF	TGTGCCAGCAGCTTAGAAACGACAGGGCTTAACTATGGCTACACCTTC
TRBV5-1	NA	TRBJ2-7	TRBD1	CASSLGGDRRTYEQYF	TGCGCCAGCAGCTTGGGGGGGGACAGGCGAACCTACGAGCAGTACTTC
TRBV10-3	NA	TRBJ2-1	TRBD2	CAISSYLAGVFDEQFF	TGTGCCATCAGCTCTTACTTAGCGGGGGTTTTCGATGAGCAGTTCTTC
TRBV7-9	NA	TRBJ1-2	NA	CASSLVSGTNYGYTF	TGTGCCAGCAGCTTAGTTTCAGGGACTAACTATGGCTACACCTTC
TRBV7-9	NA	TRBJ2-7	TRBD2	CASELAGNEQYF	TGTGCCAGCGAACTAGCGGGAAACGAGCAGTACTTC
TRBV28	NA	TRBJ1-1	NA	CASSFRGPGPVNTEAFF	TGTGCCAGCAGTTTTAGAGGGCCGGGCCCCGTGAACACTGAAGCTTTCTTT
TRBV19	NA	TRBJ1-5	NA	CASSSRGSNQPQHF	TGTGCCAGTAGTAGCCGGGGTAGCAATCAGCCCCAGCATTTT
TRBV10-3	NA	TRBJ1-4	NA	CAISGGDEKLFF	TGTGCCATCAGCGGAGGCGATGAAAAACTGTTTTTT
TRBV5-8	NA	TRBJ2-6	NA	CASSLRGSGANVLTF	TGTGCCAGCAGCTTGAGGGGATCCGGGGCCAACGTCCTGACTTTC
TRBV19	NA	TRBJ2-3	NA	CASSATGRGTDTQYF	TGTGCCAGTAGTGCCACAGGGAGGGGCACAGATACGCAGTATTTT
TRBV2	NA	TRBJ1-2	NA	CASSRRVGDGYTF	TGTGCCAGCAGTAGGAGGGTTGGGGATGGCTACACCTTC
TRBV19	NA	TRBJ2-7	TRBD2	CASSIITGGEHEQYF	TGTGCCAGTAGTATTATTACGGGAGGGGAGCACGAGCAGTACTTC
TRBV7-9	NA	TRBJ1-4	NA	CASSSPPPDNPGEKLFF	TGTGCCAGCAGCTCGCCCCCACCGGACAACCCGGGTGAAAAACTGTTTTTT
TRBV30	NA	TRBJ1-1	TRBD1	CAFQGAEAFF	TGTGCCTTTCAGGGGGCTGAAGCTTTCTTT
TRBV4-1	once	TRBJ2-7	TRBD1	CASSRTQGASYEQYF	TGCGCCAGCAGCCGAACACAGGGGGCCTCCTACGAGCAGTACTTC
TRBV27	once	TRBJ1-5	NA	CASGPTDLGAEWEPQHF	TGTGCCAGCGGCCCAACGGACTTGGGGGCCGAATGGGAGCCCCAGCATTTT
TRBV5-1	NA	TRBJ2-6	NA	CASSLALTGANVLTF	TGCGCCAGCAGCTTGGCCCTAACTGGGGCCAACGTCCTGACTTTC
TRBV2	NA	TRBJ1-1	NA	CASSTDRSTEAFF	TGTGCCAGCAGTACCGACAGGTCCACTGAAGCTTTCTTT
TRBV5-1	NA	TRBJ2-5	TRBD1	CASSFYAEQGETQYF	TGCGCCAGCAGCTTCTACGCCGAACAGGGGGAGACCCAGTACTTC
TRBV2	NA	TRBJ2-5	TRBD1	CASSELGQGLRETQYF	TGTGCCAGCAGTGAATTGGGACAGGGTTTGCGGGAGACCCAGTACTTC
TRBV5-4	NA	TRBJ1-1	TRBD1	CASSLGQGALNTEAFF	TGTGCCAGCAGCTTGGGACAGGGGGCACTGAACACTGAAGCTTTCTTT
TRBV28	NA	TRBJ2-4	NA	CASSLQVTGDIQYF	TGTGCCAGCAGTTTACAGGTTACGGGAGACATTCAGTACTTC
TRBV4-1	NA	TRBJ2-1	TRBD2	CASRGTSGSSYNEQFF	TGCGCCAGCAGGGGGACTAGCGGGAGCTCCTACAATGAGCAGTTCTTC
TRBV4-1	NA	TRBJ2-1	TRBD2	CASSPGLAGNNEQFF	TGCGCCAGCAGCCCCGGACTAGCGGGAAACAATGAGCAGTTCTTC
TRBV11-2	NA	TRBJ2-1	NA	CASSSPRWLPQFF	TGTGCCAGCAGCTCCCCCCGATGGCTTCCGCAGTTCTTC
TRBV11-2	NA	TRBJ2-2	TRBD2	CASSLVWREGQGNTGELFF	TGTGCCAGCAGCTTAGTCTGGCGGGAGGGCCAGGGTAACACCGGGGAGCTGTTTTTT
TRBV14	NA	TRBJ1-2	NA	CASSQELNYGYTF	TGTGCCAGCAGCCAAGAACTTAACTATGGCTACACCTTC
TRBV19	NA	TRBJ2-7	NA	CASSITTSYEQYF	TGTGCCAGTAGTATTACTACGTCCTACGAGCAGTACTTC
TRBV7-3	NA	TRBJ1-4	NA	CASSLGSPNEKLFF	TGTGCCAGCAGCTTGGGGAGCCCAAATGAAAAACTGTTTTTT
TRBV9	NA	TRBJ1-1	NA	CASSVGQGNTEAFF	TGTGCCAGCAGCGTAGGTCAGGGCAACACTGAAGCTTTCTTT
TRBV28	NA	TRBJ1-1	NA	CASSLSADMNTEAFF	TGTGCCAGCAGTTTATCTGCAGACATGAACACTGAAGCTTTCTTT
TRBV4-2	NA	TRBJ2-7	TRBD2	CASSQDLAGGSYEQYF	TGTGCCAGCAGCCAGGACCTAGCGGGGGGGTCCTACGAGCAGTACTTC
TRBV28	NA	TRBJ1-1	TRBD1	CATGTGNTEAFF	TGTGCCACCGGGACAGGGAACACTGAAGCTTTCTTT
TRBV11-2	NA	TRBJ2-5	TRBD2	CASSPIAGGSETQYF	TGTGCCAGCAGCCCAATAGCGGGGGGTAGTGAGACCCAGTACTTC
TRBV5-6	NA	TRBJ1-1	NA	CASSLVSRGTEAFF	TGTGCCAGCAGCTTGGTGTCTCGGGGAACTGAAGCTTTCTTT
TRBV6-1	NA	TRBJ2-1	NA	CASSEFRNEQFF	TGTGCCAGCAGTGAATTCCGGAATGAGCAGTTCTTC
TRBV6-4	NA	TRBJ2-7	NA	CASSPTAVSYEQYF	TGTGCCAGCAGTCCCACCGCAGTGTCCTACGAGCAGTACTTC
TRBV2	NA	TRBJ1-1	NA	CASTWTATPLNTEAFF	TGTGCCAGCACCTGGACAGCAACCCCTCTGAACACTGAAGCTTTCTTT
TRBV5-1	once	TRBJ2-1	NA	CASSLDRNNEQFF	TGCGCCAGCAGCTTGGACAGAAACAATGAGCAGTTCTTC
TRBV9	NA	TRBJ2-5	NA	CASSVAEGVRQETQYF	TGTGCCAGCAGCGTAGCTGAAGGGGTTCGGCAAGAGACCCAGTACTTC
TRBV6-1	NA	TRBJ2-1	TRBD1	CASSERGQGASGEQFF	TGTGCCAGCAGTGAAAGGGGACAGGGGGCCTCCGGTGAGCAGTTCTTC
TRBV28	NA	TRBJ2-7	TRBD2	CASRASGLYEQYF	TGTGCCAGCCGGGCTAGCGGTCTCTACGAGCAGTACTTC
TRBV6-1	NA	TRBJ1-2	NA	CASSAYREFGGNYGYTF	TGTGCCAGCAGTGCTTACAGGGAGTTTGGTGGAAACTATGGCTACACCTTC